This T cell receptor (beta chain) was recorded in a study of TIL therapy for anti-PD-1-resistant metastatic lung cancer. Turning to the study itself: Most patients had lung adenocarcinoma.

Time point reported: pre-treatment sample, taken before nivolumab and TIL therapy. Most excised metastases sampled were pleural nodules or supraclavicular lymph nodes. This clone showed up just a few times. The libraries were made with immunoSEQ v3. Each library reached 2.1 million or so read pairs, or roughly 5-6.5 million at deep level. Sequencing was performed with immunoSEQ multiplex PCR; in TCRdb, only in-frame clones are kept and a portion is missing. The repertoire holds about 4,800 clones, with 60% to 75% as singletons. Trimming removed 3 bases at V and 0 bases at J, with 17 bases between. Germline V gene lookup returns CDR1 WNHNN and CDR2 SYGVQD (reference sequence). The CDR3 is 17 residues long.

The sample here was tumor tissue, taken at baseline. V gene TRBV10-1 combines with J gene TRBJ2-5, with D perhaps TRBD1 (5 bases). The TCR comes from a man between 65 and 80 years old with non-small cell lung cancer. The CDR3 DNA is TGCGCCAGCAGTGAAGGGGCAGGGTCCCTGTACCAAGAGACCCAGTACTTC. Its translation is CASSEGAGSLYQETQYF.